A selection of T cell receptor beta chains follows, all from one sample in a study of spatial heterogeneity in lung cancer. One entry per CDR3 protein results from TCRdb running MiXCR on the 5' RACE reads. Among some 9,800 distinct CDR3 sequences listed, around half were seen once. The source was lung tumor tissue, collected at surgery. The source of these receptors is a female donor with early-stage non-small cell lung cancer. Each CDR3 is given with its conserved first and last residue. The D gene is left open where the match is weak. A row's size may be missing; if present it is once, few, many or a size class.

TRBJ2-5	TRBV20-1	.	.	TGCAGTGTGTCGGGGCAAGAGACCCAGTACTTC	CSVSGQETQYF
TRBJ1-2	TRBV5-1	.	TRBD1	TGCGCCAGCAGCCTACGTACAACGACAGGGGGAAACTATGGCTACACCTTC	CASSLRTTTGGNYGYTF
TRBJ1-1	TRBV23-1	.	.	TGCGCCAGCAGTCATAACGTCATCGGCCAGGGCAACACTGAAGCTTTCTTT	CASSHNVIGQGNTEAFF
TRBJ2-1	TRBV5-4	few	.	TGTGCCAGCAGCTTGGGTCAGGGTACGTACAATGAGCAGTTCTTC	CASSLGQGTYNEQFF
TRBJ2-5	TRBV20-1	.	.	TGCAGTGCTATCTCTCAAGAGACCCAGTACTTC	CSAISQETQYF
TRBJ2-3	TRBV9	.	.	TGTGCCAGCAGCCCCCGGAGGGCAACGGGCCTCACAGATACGCAGTATTTT	CASSPRRATGLTDTQYF
TRBJ1-1	TRBV18	.	.	TGTGCCAGCTCACCCATGGCGAACACTGAAGCTTTCTTT	CASSPMANTEAFF
TRBJ1-6	TRBV12-3/TRBV12-4	medium-sized	.	TGTGCCAGCAGTTCATACAGGGCTGGTAATTCACCCCTCCACTTT	CASSSYRAGNSPLHF
TRBJ1-6	TRBV27	medium-sized	.	TGTGCCAGCAGTTTATCGCATAGCTCCTATAATTCACCCCTCCACTTT	CASSLSHSSYNSPLHF
TRBJ1-5	TRBV6-2/TRBV6-3	once	TRBD1	TGTGCCAGCAGTTCCCATTTATCGGACAGGGGTGCAGGGGCCCAGCATTTT	CASSSHLSDRGAGAQHF
TRBJ1-6	TRBV4-3	.	.	TGCGCCAGCAGCCAAGATGTAGGGCCGGGGGAGTTGACCTATAATTCACCCCTCCACTTT	CASSQDVGPGELTYNSPLHF
TRBJ2-3	TRBV12-3/TRBV12-4	.	.	TGTGCCAGCAGTTCCTCCCCGGTCCTACGATCTCAGTATTTT	CASSSSPVLRSQYF
TRBJ2-7	TRBV5-6	.	.	TGTGCCAGCAGCTTTTCCTACGAGCAGTACTTC	CASSFSYEQYF
TRBJ2-3	TRBV7-9	.	TRBD2	TGTGCCAGCAGCCCCGGACTAGCGGGGGCCCGCACAGGTACGCAGTATTTT	CASSPGLAGARTGTQYF
TRBJ2-1	TRBV4-3	.	.	TGCGCCAGCAGCCAAGATGCGGCAGTTTACAATGAGCAGTTCTTC	CASSQDAAVYNEQFF
TRBJ2-3	TRBV2	.	.	TGTGCCAGCAGCGTGCTACTCACAGATACGCAGTATTTT	CASSVLLTDTQYF
TRBJ2-6	TRBV20-1	.	.	TGCAGTGTATTAACATTGACGGAGGTCTCTGGGGCCAACGTCCTGACTTTC	CSVLTLTEVSGANVLTF
TRBJ2-1	TRBV7-9	few	.	TGTGCCAGCAGCAAGAAAACAGTCTCCTACAATGAGCAGTTCTTC	CASSKKTVSYNEQFF
TRBJ2-7	TRBV2	few	.	TGTGCCAGCAGTGAATGGGAAAGGTACGAGCAGTACTTC	CASSEWERYEQYF
TRBJ2-1	TRBV12-3/TRBV12-4	.	TRBD2	TGTGCCAGCAGGGGACTAGCGGGGACCTACAATGAGCAGTTCTTC	CASRGLAGTYNEQFF
TRBJ2-3	TRBV5-1	.	.	TGCGCCAGCAGCTTGACAAGTATCACAGATACGCAGTATTTT	CASSLTSITDTQYF
TRBJ2-1	TRBV6-2/TRBV6-3	few	.	TGTGCCAGCAGTTATATGCTGGCTAGCCAGTTCTTC	CASSYMLASQFF
TRBJ1-6	TRBV3-1	.	.	TGTGCCAGCAGCCAAGGGGCCATGAGGTCACCCCTCCACTTT	CASSQGAMRSPLHF
TRBJ2-7	TRBV27	.	.	TGTGCCAGCAGTTTTAATACCGCTACCTACGAGCAGTACTTC	CASSFNTATYEQYF
TRBJ1-5	TRBV7-2	.	.	TGTGCCAGCAGCCCAAAGTATTCGATTTCGGATCAGCCCCAGCATTTT	CASSPKYSISDQPQHF
TRBJ1-5	TRBV19	.	.	TGTGCCAGTAGTGCGGGCTTTCAGCCCCAGCATTTT	CASSAGFQPQHF
TRBJ1-2	TRBV11-2	once	.	TGTGCCAGCAGCTTAAGTTATCGGGCCGGACCTAATTTTGCCTATGGCTACACCTTC	CASSLSYRAGPNFAYGYTF
TRBJ1-1	TRBV10-2	.	TRBD1	TGTGCCAGCAGTTCCCATACAGGGGGGACTGAAGCTTTCTTT	CASSSHTGGTEAFF
TRBJ2-3	TRBV7-2	.	.	TGTGCCAGCAGCTCTCAGAGAGATACGCAGTATTTT	CASSSQRDTQYF
TRBJ2-7	TRBV30	.	.	TGTGCCTGGAAAGGGGGCCCGGGACTAGCCTACGAGCAGTACTTC	CAWKGGPGLAYEQYF
TRBJ2-3	TRBV20-1	.	TRBD2	TGCAGTGCTAGTCCACTAGCGGGGGGTGGGGATACGCAGTATTTT	CSASPLAGGGDTQYF
TRBJ2-1	TRBV3-1	.	.	TGTGCCAGCAAGACAGGCCTCCGCCCTACGGATGAGCAGTTCTTC	CASKTGLRPTDEQFF
TRBJ1-6	TRBV6-5	.	TRBD1	TGTGCCAGCAGTCGTCCCGGGACAGGGACCTATAATTCACCCCTCCACTTT	CASSRPGTGTYNSPLHF
TRBJ2-1	TRBV7-9	few	.	TGTGCCAGCAGCCCAAGGACACTAGACAATGAGCAGTTCTTC	CASSPRTLDNEQFF
TRBJ2-7	TRBV7-2	.	TRBD1	TGTGCCAGCAGCTTAGGGGGACAGGGGGCTCGCGAGCAGTACTTC	CASSLGGQGAREQYF
TRBJ2-3	TRBV5-1	few	.	TGCGCCAGCAGCTTGGGTTTGGTGGCTAGCAGAGATACGCAGTATTTT	CASSLGLVASRDTQYF
TRBJ1-3	TRBV9	.	.	TGTGCCAGCAGCGGTGGGGCCACGGCAGGAAACACCATATATTTT	CASSGGATAGNTIYF
TRBJ2-5	TRBV4-1	few	.	TGCGCCAGCAGCCAAGAACGGGGGACCCAGTACTTC	CASSQERGTQYF
TRBJ2-7	TRBV6-5	.	.	TGTGCCAGCAGTTCGCCCGGGGGAACCTACGAGCAGTACTTC	CASSSPGGTYEQYF
TRBJ1-5	TRBV25-1	.	.	TGTGCCAGCAGTGATTGGGACCAGCCCCAGCATTTT	CASSDWDQPQHF
TRBJ2-1	TRBV5-1	.	TRBD2	TGCGCCAGCTCCCCCCCTCCTTTAGCGGGAGAGCAGTTCTTC	CASSPPPLAGEQFF
TRBJ2-1	TRBV12-3/TRBV12-4	.	TRBD2	TGTGCCAGCAGTTCAAGACTAGCGGGGTACAATGAGCAGTTCTTC	CASSSRLAGYNEQFF
TRBJ2-6	TRBV11-2	.	TRBD1	TGTGCCAGCAGCCCGCGGTTGGGCAGGGGGTCTGGGGCCAACGTCCTGACTTTC	CASSPRLGRGSGANVLTF
TRBJ2-5	TRBV2	.	.	TGTGCCAGCCAGGGGATGGAGACCCAGTACTTC	CASQGMETQYF
TRBJ2-7	TRBV7-3	.	.	TGTGCCAGCAGCGTCTACTACGAGCAGTACTTC	CASSVYYEQYF
TRBJ2-3	TRBV7-8	.	.	TGTGCCAGCAGCGTCACAGATACGCAGTATTTT	CASSVTDTQYF
TRBJ2-2	TRBV20-1	.	TRBD1	TGCAGTGCTAGATACAGGGGTAGCACCGGGGAGCTGTTTTTT	CSARYRGSTGELFF
TRBJ2-7	TRBV6-1	.	TRBD1	TGTGCCAGCAGTGACCTCGGGACAGGGTCCTACGAGCAGTACTTC	CASSDLGTGSYEQYF
TRBJ1-2	TRBV12-3/TRBV12-4	few	TRBD1	TGTGCCAGCAGCCCTTCCCCCGGGACAGGGACTTTGGATGGCTACACCTTC	CASSPSPGTGTLDGYTF
TRBJ1-2	TRBV7-2	once	.	TGTGCCAGCAGCTTACAGTTAAACTATGGCTACACCTTC	CASSLQLNYGYTF
TRBJ2-1	TRBV2	.	.	TGTGCCAGCAGTGAGTTATTGAGCGGCAATGAGCAGTTCTTC	CASSELLSGNEQFF
TRBJ2-7	TRBV20-1	.	TRBD2	TGCAGTGCGAGCCTTCCGGGGACTAGCGGCGAGCAGTACTTC	CSASLPGTSGEQYF
TRBJ1-1	TRBV3-1	.	.	TGTGCCAGCAGCAGGGTCAACAAAGGGGCTGAAGCTTTCTTT	CASSRVNKGAEAFF
TRBJ1-5	TRBV7-2	.	.	TGTGCCAGCAGCTTGACAGTGAACCAGCCCCAGCATTTT	CASSLTVNQPQHF
TRBJ2-5	TRBV7-9	once	.	TGTGCCAGCAGCTTAGAGAGAGGTTCAGGGGAGACCCAGTACTTC	CASSLERGSGETQYF
TRBJ1-2	TRBV5-1	.	.	TGCGCCAGCAGCTCGGGGCCAGTTTTTCTCTATGGCTACACCTTC	CASSSGPVFLYGYTF